The entry that follows covers one T cell receptor beta chain sequence. This CDR3 is 15 amino acids long. Germline lookup yields CDR1 SGHNT and CDR2 YENEEA. The V and J ends lost 1 base and 4 bases, in that order; junction bases with no gene match: 4. This table comes from immunoSEQ multiplex PCR, and its TCRdb copy is limited to in-frame clones, with some not included. Of about 110,000 clones in the sample, 75% to 80% were seen once. The source of the sample is a study of blood T cell repertoires in COVID-19. This sequence joins TRBV11-3 and TRBJ2-3, with 8 positions matching TRBD2. The TCR originated in a woman older than 75 with active or convalescent COVID-19. The material sequenced was peripheral blood. CDR3 residues: CASSLAGGRPDTQYF. The CDR3 nucleotides are TGTGCCAGCAGCTTAGCGGGCGGGAGGCCAGATACGCAGTATTTT.